The 21 T cell receptor beta chains presented below share a single source sample, sequenced in a study of EBV T-cell therapy then PD-1 blockade in nasopharyngeal carcinoma. Sequenced by immunoSEQ multiplex PCR; TCRdb stores in-frame clones only, minus some. Here the sample spans 20,000 or so clones, 82% being singletons. Their antigen targets remain unknown. Treatment denoted: AdE1-LMPpoly-expanded autologous EBV-specific T-cell therapy followed by anti-PD-1 nivolumab. The material sequenced was CD8+ T cells from blood, taken at day -245 from a patient whose treatment included autologous EBV-specific T cells and nivolumab. The receptor set was obtained from a man in his forties with nasopharyngeal carcinoma.

The gene calls are TRBV19 and TRBJ2-2; 10 bases are a match to TRBD1. V dropped 6 bases and J dropped 7; count of bases not matched to a gene: 8. The CDR3 contains 15 residues. Germline V gene lookup returns CDR1 LNHDA and CDR2 SQIVND (reference sequence). The CDR3 coding sequence is TGTGCCAGTAGGACGACGGGACAGGGGAACGGGGAGCTGTTTTTT. This codes for CASRTTGQGNGELFF.

V is TRBV4-1 and J is TRBJ2-5; D is possibly TRBD2 (7 bases). Germline V gene lookup returns CDR1 MGHRA and CDR2 YSYEKL. The CDR3 is made up of 15 amino acids. V gave up 0 bases and J gave up 7 bases, with 15 bases separating them. This chain's CDR3 is CASSQDRGGGGTQYF. The DNA of the CDR3 is TGCGCCAGCAGCCAAGATAGGGGGGGCGGTGGGACCCAGTACTTC.

This clone was seen only once. V usage is TRBV4-3 and J usage is TRBJ2-1, with 7 bases lining up with TRBD1. This CDR3 contains 18 residues. Germline assignment: CDR1 LGHNA and CDR2 YSLEER. J lost 3 bases, V lost 2 bases, and 13 bases had no gene match. The CDR3: CASSQSPWDSDFYNEQFF. CDR3 nucleotide sequence: TGCGCCAGCAGCCAATCCCCATGGGACAGTGACTTCTACAATGAGCAGTTCTTC.

The chain carries TRBV6-4 and TRBJ1-5, with TRBD1 matching over 7 bases. Trimming removed 5 bases from V and 4 bases from J; junction bases left unmatched: 2. Per the germline V gene, CDR1 is MRHNA and CDR2 is SNTAGT. The CDR3 consists of 13 residues. CDR3 loop: CASSTGDNQPQHF. The CDR3 region has the DNA TGTGCCAGCAGTACAGGGGATAATCAGCCCCAGCATTTT.

By share, this clone ranks as medium-sized (0.01 to 0.1%). The CDR3 loop is CASSQTGAGDQPQHF. The CDR3 DNA is TGTGCCAGCAGCCAAACAGGGGCGGGGGATCAGCCCCAGCATTTT. The chain employs TRBV7-9 and TRBJ1-5; 7 bases match TRBD1. J was trimmed by 5 bases and V by 5 bases; bases with no gene match: 9. This CDR3 has 15 amino acids. The germline V gene encodes CDR1 SEHNR and CDR2 FQNEAQ (reference sequence).

This chain connects TRBV4-3 to TRBJ2-1; TRBD2 might be the D (6 bases). This CDR3 is built from 15 residues. Germline-derived CDR1 and CDR2 are LGHNA and YSLEER. V lost 0 bases, J lost 5 bases, and 11 bases lay in between. The CDR3 DNA follows: TGCGCCAGCAGCCAAGATGGGGGGTGGGACAATGAGCAGTTCTTC. This sequence encodes CASSQDGGWDNEQFF.

The gene calls are TRBV7-9 and TRBJ2-1; TRBD1 matches at 9 bases. The CDR3 length is 14 residues. The germline V gene encodes CDR1 SEHNR and CDR2 FQNEAQ (reference sequence). The trim removed 6 bases at V and 7 bases at J, leaving 7 bases unmatched. The DNA for the CDR3 is TGTGCCAGCAGAAGACAGGGGGTGAGGAATGAGCAGTTCTTC. Its protein product is CASRRQGVRNEQFF.

This clone has a single count. The chain joins TRBV7-6 to TRBJ2-2, with TRBD2 matching 11 bases. V shed 5 bases and J 5 bases; nucleotides not matched to a gene: 4. CDR1 and CDR2 (germline): SGHVS, FNYEAQ. The CDR3 runs to 15 residues. The CDR3: CASSVTSGGTGELFF. The DNA of the CDR3 is TGTGCCAGCAGCGTCACTAGCGGGGGTACCGGGGAGCTGTTTTTT.

The chain has TRBV7-9 and TRBJ2-7; tentatively, D is TRBD1 or TRBD2 (6 bases each). The CDR3 is made up of 17 amino acids. Germline lookup yields CDR1 SEHNR and CDR2 FQNEAQ (reference sequence). The V and J ends lost 4 bases and 4 bases respectively, with 23 bases between them. CDR3 amino acids: CASSSTSRGTRGYEQYF. The CDR3 DNA follows: TGTGCCAGCAGCTCTACGTCGCGCGGGACAAGAGGGTACGAGCAGTACTTC.

The rearrangement links TRBV4-3 to TRBJ2-7; 9 nucleotides align to TRBD1. CDR3 length: 16 amino acids. Germline CDR1 and CDR2: LGHNA and YSLEER. J gave up 2 bases and V 0 bases, and 5 bases lay outside the gene matches. The CDR3 region has the DNA TGCGCCAGCAGCCAAGATGCGACAGGGGGTGCCTACGAGCAGTACTTC. Translating gives CASSQDATGGAYEQYF.

The chain uses TRBV19 and TRBJ2-3; D gene ambiguous. V was trimmed by 1 base and J by 2 bases, leaving 7 bases between them. From germline, CDR1 is LNHDA and CDR2 SQIVND (reference sequence). The CDR3 sequence is 14 residues long. CDR3 loop: CASSIGSDTDTQYF. Here the CDR3 DNA reads TGTGCCAGTAGTATAGGCAGCGACACAGATACGCAGTATTTT.

The genes are TRBV2 and TRBJ1-6, with 7 bases identical to TRBD1. CDR3 length: 15 residues. The germline gives CDR1 SNHLY, CDR2 FYNNEI. J gave up 7 bases and V 7 bases, and 10 bases lay outside the gene matches. The CDR3 reads CASKRTRDRNSPLHF. The DNA of the CDR3 is TGTGCCAGCAAGAGAACTCGGGACAGAAATTCACCCCTCCACTTT.

The count of this clone is one. The chain recombines TRBV7-2 with TRBJ2-3; TRBD1 might be the D (5 bases). V was shortened by 1 base and J by 4 bases, with 12 bases between the two germline ends. This CDR3 has 15 residues. The germline CDR1 and CDR2 sequences are SGHTA and FQGNSA. The CDR3, as DNA: TGTGCCAGCAGCTTAGGGGCAGGGTGGGCAGATACGCAGTATTTT. Its protein is CASSLGAGWADTQYF.

V is TRBV7-9 and J is TRBJ2-7; D may match TRBD1 or TRBD2 (6 bases each). The CDR3 length is 16 residues. CDR1 and CDR2 (germline): SEHNR, FQNEAQ (reference sequence). V lost 5 bases and J 1 base, leaving 18 bases between the germline ends. Here the CDR3 reads CASSPRLTGRSYEQYF. The CDR3 DNA sequence: TGTGCCAGCAGCCCGAGGCTTACAGGGAGGTCCTACGAGCAGTACTTC.

The V gene is TRBV11-2, the J gene TRBJ2-7; possibly TRBD2 for D (6 bases). The CDR3 runs to 14 residues. V gave up 4 bases and J gave up 6 bases, with 16 bases separating them. The germline V gene has CDR1 SGHAT and CDR2 FQNNGV. The chain's CDR3 is CASSYLTAGTEQYF. The CDR3 DNA sequence: TGTGCCAGCAGCTACCTCACGGCGGGGACCGAGCAGTACTTC.

The rearrangement links TRBV11-3 to TRBJ1-1; D perhaps matches TRBD1 (6 bases). From germline, CDR1 is SGHNT and CDR2 YENEEA. V gave up 5 bases and J gave up 2 bases, with 9 bases separating them. The CDR3 has 13 residues. The CDR3 nucleotides read TGTGCCAGCAGCCCTGGGACAAACACTGAAGCTTTCTTT. The encoded protein is CASSPGTNTEAFF.

V is TRBV6-6 and J is TRBJ1-2; D gene unclear. This CDR3 region has 14 residues. Germline CDR1 reads MNHNY; CDR2 reads SVGAGI (reference sequence). V was shortened by 0 bases and J by 8 bases, with 13 bases between the two germline ends. CDR3 sequence reads: CASSYSTPTGGYTF. The CDR3 DNA reads TGTGCCAGCAGTTACTCGACACCTACGGGGGGCTACACCTTC.

This chain connects TRBV6-2 or TRBV6-3 to TRBJ2-3, with 7 nucleotides matching TRBD2. Germline assignment: CDR1 MNHEY and CDR2 SVGEGT. The CDR3 contains 14 residues. The trim removed 2 bases at V and 4 bases at J, leaving 3 bases unmatched. CDR3: CASSYPLASDTQYF. The CDR3 DNA follows: TGTGCCAGCAGTTACCCACTAGCGTCAGATACGCAGTATTTT.

J is TRBJ2-7 and V is TRBV9; either TRBD1 or TRBD2 may supply D (5 bases each). This CDR3 has 15 residues. Germline loops: CDR1 SGDLS, CDR2 YYNGEE. The germline V and J ends were trimmed by 4 bases and 3 bases, with 17 bases remaining between them. This CDR3 reads CASSSVPGPNYEQYF. CDR3 DNA: TGTGCCAGCAGCTCAGTTCCGGGACCCAACTACGAGCAGTACTTC.

The chain has TRBV3-1 (or the pseudogene TRBV3-2) and TRBJ2-1; no clear D. The germline V and J ends were trimmed by 0 bases and 1 base, with 10 bases remaining between them. This CDR3 comprises 16 residues. Per the germline V gene, CDR1 is LGHDT and CDR2 is YNNKEL (reference sequence). The CDR3, as DNA: TGTGCCAGCAGCCAAGATCGACTGACTTCCTACAATGAGCAGTTCTTC. Its protein is CASSQDRLTSYNEQFF.

The chain recombines TRBV7-8 with TRBJ2-4, with D possibly TRBD2 on 7 matching bases. Trimming cost V 2 bases and J 1 base, with 12 bases left between them. This CDR3 has 16 residues. Germline CDR1 SGHVS, CDR2 FQNEAQ. The chain's CDR3 is CASSLLGGEAKNIQYF. The CDR3 DNA is TGTGCCAGCAGCTTACTAGGGGGGGAGGCCAAAAACATTCAGTACTTC.